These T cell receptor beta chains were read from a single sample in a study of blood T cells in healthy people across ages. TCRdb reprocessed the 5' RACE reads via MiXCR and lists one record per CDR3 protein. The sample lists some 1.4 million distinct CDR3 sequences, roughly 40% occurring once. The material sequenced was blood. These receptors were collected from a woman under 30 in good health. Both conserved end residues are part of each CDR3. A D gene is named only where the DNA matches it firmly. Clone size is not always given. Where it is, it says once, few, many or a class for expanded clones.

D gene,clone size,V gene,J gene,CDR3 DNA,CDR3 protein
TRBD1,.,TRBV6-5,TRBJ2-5,TGTGCCAGCAGTGCGACAGGGGGCAATGAGCAGTACTTC,CASSATGGNEQYF
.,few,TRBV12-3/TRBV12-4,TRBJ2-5,TGTGCCAGCAGTTTAAGAGGGGCCCTAGGGGAGACCCAGTACTTC,CASSLRGALGETQYF
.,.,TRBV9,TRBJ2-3,TGTGCCAGCAGCTTTTCTAGGACAGTACCTACAGATACGCAGTATTTT,CASSFSRTVPTDTQYF
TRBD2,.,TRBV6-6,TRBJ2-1,TGTGCCAGCAGAGACCCTAGCGGGGGGGCTTCGAATGAGCAGTTCTTC,CASRDPSGGASNEQFF
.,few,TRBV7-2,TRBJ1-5,TGTGCCAGCAGCTTAGTCCCCGGTAGCAATCAGCCCCAGCATTTT,CASSLVPGSNQPQHF
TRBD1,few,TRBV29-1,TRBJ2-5,TGCAGCGTCGACAAGGGGGCTGGGGAGACCCAGTACTTC,CSVDKGAGETQYF
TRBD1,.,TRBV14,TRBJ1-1,TGTGCCGGCAACCCGGCGGACAGGCCCTTAAGCATGAACACTGAAGCTTTCTTT,CAGNPADRPLSMNTEAFF
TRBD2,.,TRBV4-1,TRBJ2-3,TGCGCCAGCAGCCGGTCCGGGACTAGCGGGCATAAGGTCGTGACAGATACGCAGTATTTT,CASSRSGTSGHKVVTDTQYF
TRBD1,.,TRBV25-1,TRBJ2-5,TGTGCCAGCAGAGAAACAGGGGTAGAGACCCAGTACTTC,CASRETGVETQYF
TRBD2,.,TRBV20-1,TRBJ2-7,TGCAGTGCTGCAACTAGCGGGGGTATCTACGAGCAGTACTTC,CSAATSGGIYEQYF
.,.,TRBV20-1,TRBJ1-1,TGCAGTGCTAGCTTGACGGAGAACACTGAAGCTTTCTTT,CSASLTENTEAFF
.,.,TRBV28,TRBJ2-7,TGTGCCAGCAGTACCCCCCAAATGACAAAAGACTACGAGCAGTACTTC,CASSTPQMTKDYEQYF
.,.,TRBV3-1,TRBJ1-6,TGTGCCAGCGCCGGGGGTCCCTCTAATTCACCCCTCCACTTT,CASAGGPSNSPLHF
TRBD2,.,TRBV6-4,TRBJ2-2,TGTGCCAGCAGTGAATCAAGCGGGGGGGACACCGGGGAGCTGTTTTTT,CASSESSGGDTGELFF
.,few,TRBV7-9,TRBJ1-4,TGTGCCAGCATACCCAAGGGGGCAACTAATGAAAAACTGTTTTTT,CASIPKGATNEKLFF
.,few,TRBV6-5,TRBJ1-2,TGTGCCAGCAGTTACGGAGCTGGGGGAGGCTACACCTTC,CASSYGAGGGYTF
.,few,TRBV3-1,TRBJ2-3,TGTGCCAGCTCTGGGAAGGGAACAGATACGCAGTATTTT,CASSGKGTDTQYF
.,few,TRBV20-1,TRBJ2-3,TGCAGTGCTGGGGACGCCACAGATACGCAGTATTTT,CSAGDATDTQYF
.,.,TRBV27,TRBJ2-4,TGTGCCAGCAGTTTGAGTGCCGGGGATCCTGAGCAGTACTTC,CASSLSAGDPEQYF
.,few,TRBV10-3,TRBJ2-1,TGTGCCATCAGTGATAATATGGGGGGCTCTCTCAATGAGCAGTTCTTC,CAISDNMGGSLNEQFF
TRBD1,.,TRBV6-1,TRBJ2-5,TGTGCCAGCAGTGGAATACAGGGGAAAGAGACCCAGTACTTC,CASSGIQGKETQYF
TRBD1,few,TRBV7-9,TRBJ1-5,TGTGCCAGCAGCTTAGGGACAGGGGGGTCAAATCAGCCCCAGCATTTT,CASSLGTGGSNQPQHF
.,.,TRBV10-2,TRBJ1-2,TGCGCCAGCAGTGATTTAGGCCGCATAAGGGATGACTACACCTTC,CASSDLGRIRDDYTF
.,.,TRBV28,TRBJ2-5,TGTGCCAGCACCCCCGTTAGGGAAACCCACGATGAGCAGTACTTC,CASTPVRETHDEQYF
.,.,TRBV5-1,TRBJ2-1,TGCGCCAGCAGCTTGGCCGGCCGAAACTACAATGAGCAGTTCTTC,CASSLAGRNYNEQFF
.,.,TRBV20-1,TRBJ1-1,TGCAGTGCGGATAGGACAGAGAACACTGAAGTTTTCTTT,CSADRTENTEVFF
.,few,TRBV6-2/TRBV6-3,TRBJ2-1,TGTGCCAGCAGTTACTCTAACCCCTACAATGAGCAGTTCTTC,CASSYSNPYNEQFF
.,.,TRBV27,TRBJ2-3,TGTGCCAGCAGCCCCCACCTTAGCGCAGATACGCAGTATTTT,CASSPHLSADTQYF
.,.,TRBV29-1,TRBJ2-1,TGCAGCGTTGAAGGTGGGAACTCCTACAATGAGCAGTTCTTC,CSVEGGNSYNEQFF
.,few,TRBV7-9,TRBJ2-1,TGTGCCAGCAGGGCCCGAGGGGATGAGCAGTTCTTC,CASRARGDEQFF
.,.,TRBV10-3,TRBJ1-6,TGTGCCATCAGTCAGGACGGGGCAGATAATTCACCCCTCCACTTT,CAISQDGADNSPLHF
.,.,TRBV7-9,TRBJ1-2,TGTGCCAGCAGCGACCGACAGGCAGCTAACTATGGCTACACCTTC,CASSDRQAANYGYTF
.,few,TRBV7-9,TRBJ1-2,TGTGCCAGCAGCTTGGTTGTTGGCTACACCTTC,CASSLVVGYTF
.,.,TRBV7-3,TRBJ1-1,TGTGCCAGCAGCAAGGACAGAGACACTGAAGCTTTCTTT,CASSKDRDTEAFF
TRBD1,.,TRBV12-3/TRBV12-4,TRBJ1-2,TGTGCCAGCAGCACAGGGGGCGGCTATGGCTACACCTTC,CASSTGGGYGYTF
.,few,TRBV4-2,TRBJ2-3,TGTGCCAGCAGCCAAGAGGCTGGAGAGGTCGCTGTAGCTCTCTTGGATACGCAGTATTTT,CASSQEAGEVAVALLDTQYF
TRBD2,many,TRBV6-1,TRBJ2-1,TGTGCCAGCAGTGAAGCTAGCGGGGGGGCCAATGAGCAGTTCTTC,CASSEASGGANEQFF